This entry describes one T cell receptor (beta chain). Its antigen is still unknown. Within one base of it there is no much larger clone, and no base qualities were kept. The data are from a study of shared clonotypes between healthy human individuals (TCRdb year 2020). For the wider study: Three men and a couple of women, aged 18 to 49 years, made up the cohort. Per donor, three plates each were used for CD4 naive and CD4 memory, two for CD8 naive, and one for CD8 memory. To increase sequencing depth and limit assay-specific biases, TCR repertoire library preparation and sequencing were carried out by different laboratories using diverse techniques. The study deeply sequenced blood TCR repertoires of about 5 healthy adults to estimate repertoire size and the extent of clonotype sharing between individuals. Per donor, leukapheresis produced somewhere between about 0.94 and 8.9 billion PBMCs.

Beyond this particular receptor, the publication reports: Pairwise subsampling led to the expectation that sequencing depth would affect the degree of clonotype sharing among donors. Even with the large sequencing depth, rarefaction of the sorted-subset datasets indicated that sequencing was incomplete. Sampling was restricted to blood, and TCR repertoires in tissue are likely to differ from TCR repertoires in blood. About 4.5% of naive CD4, 3.5% of naive CD8, approximately 2% of memory CD4, and around 0.4% of memory CD8 clonotypes were shared across a handful of donors. Clonotypes shared by all four sorted-subset donors showed higher generation probabilities than non-shared clonotypes. Estimated clonotype richness was generally larger for naive than for memory subsets. Because the study included only a small number of donors, the genetic and exposure-history diversity represented was limited.

In the germline V gene, CDR1 corresponds to SQVTM and CDR2 to ANQGSEA. The germline V end is reduced by 3 bases and the J end by 11 bases; junction bases left unmatched: 8. Taken from cysteine to phenylalanine, the CDR3 has 12 residues. The retained sequence is limited to the CDR3, 36 bases, with the frame set at the first base. Using the deep immunoSEQ assay, TCR CDR3 regions were amplified from genomic DNA by multiplex PCR. Extracted genomic DNA from each cell subset was distributed evenly across all wells of several immunoSEQ 96-well plates, and each plate was treated as a replicate. For sorted subsets, each replicate PCR was loaded with roughly 190 ng genomic DNA, equivalent to about 30,000 T cell genomes. Purified libraries were measured with a Qubit 3.0 fluorometer, size-checked on a Bioanalyzer 2100, and measured again with the KAPA Library Quantification kit. Each immunoSEQ 96-well plate was sequenced on its own single-read 150-cycle Illumina NextSeq 550 flow cell. Per the source publication's procedure: The immunoSEQ output contained only junctional sequences without quality scores, so filtering could not match that applied to full-length reads. Sequences were annotated with PyIR, a Python wrapper for IgBLAST v1.9, using IMGT germline references to assign V/J genes and CDR3. Reads were filtered out if the reads had weak V/J assignments (E-value above 1e-6), no CDR3, stop codons, out-of-frame junctions, or ambiguous translated residues. A V3J clonotype was defined by an identical inferred V gene, J gene, and CDR3 amino acid sequence. The percentage overlap between two repertoires was calculated by dividing the number of shared unique clonotypes by the size of the smaller repertoire. Three approaches were used to assess repertoire richness: RTK rarefaction, the Chao1 estimator, and Recon v2.1 estimates of unobserved clonotypes. OLGA was used to compute generation probabilities for all TCRbeta clonotypes that the gDNA method yielded from a handful of donors. Here the immuneACCESS table is served through TCRdb, limited to in-frame sequences with V and J called. Missing clones are a known gap in these copies; in checked studies unresolved V genes cover under half, and the rest lacks a known reason. D and trimming were read from the DNA, whereas the V and J calls and clone size are those reported in that table. This sample comprises approximately 710,000 clones, about 90% of them detected only once. Less than 40% of the sample rests with the top ten.

Healthy HIV-negative adults with no recently reported acute infections or vaccinations were included as donors. Only Caucasian adults living in Nashville, Tennessee, USA were represented among the donors. CD8 memory samples were composed of magnetically selected CD45RO+ cells combined with CCR7-negative CD45RA+ effector memory (TemRA) cells. Blood was collected by leukapheresis, and PBMCs were isolated by Ficoll-Histopaque density gradient centrifugation and then cryopreserved in liquid nitrogen vapor phase. Purity and quantity of every magnetically sorted T cell population were checked by analytical flow cytometry. Genomic DNA was isolated from every sorted fraction and measured by UV absorbance on a Nanodrop 2000c.

Sequences were obtained from memory CD8+ T cells from PBMCs. The intended sense of this specimen's cell subset or site label: CD45RO+ cells pooled with CCR7-negative TemRA cells. The chain uses TRBV29-1 and TRBJ2-5, and 8 bases in between align with TRBD1. The receptor's source is a man aged 18 to 29 in good health. Some clones in this sample may be carry-over from other donors' samples. The DNA sequence is as follows: TGCAGCGTTGAGCCGACAGGGGAAGAGCAGTACTTC. It specifies CSVEPTGEEQYF.